The 14 T cell receptor beta chains below come from one sample, sequenced in a study of T cell responses to AZD1222 COVID-19 vaccine. Clones were sequenced by immunoSEQ multiplex PCR, and TCRdb holds only the in-frame ones, with some missing. The sample consists of under 150,000 clones, 90% of them appearing once. Sequenced here: peripheral blood, sampled on day 0 of AZD1222 vaccination. The receptors were sampled from an adult in good health.

The rearrangement links TRBV6-5 to TRBJ1-1; possible D gene TRBD1, 6 bases. CDR3 size: 12 residues. V was clipped by 6 bases and J by 10 bases, with 15 bases between them. In germline, CDR1 is MNHEY, CDR2 SVGAGI. The DNA for the CDR3 is TGTGCCAGCAGAACAGGGCGCATTGCAGCTTTCTTT. Protein: CASRTGRIAAFF.

The chain links TRBV24-1 to TRBJ2-1; 10 bases map to TRBD2. Germline values: CDR1 KGHDR, CDR2 SFDVKD. V shed 2 bases and J 7 bases; nucleotides not matched to a gene: 7. CDR3 length: 16 amino acids. Here the CDR3 DNA reads TGTGCCACCAGTGATTCGGGACTAGCGCTTAAAAATGAGCAGTTCTTC. It yields the protein CATSDSGLALKNEQFF.

The chain links TRBV19 to TRBJ1-5, with D tentatively TRBD1 (6 bases). Looked up from germline, CDR1 is LNHDA and CDR2 is SQIVND (reference sequence). The CDR3 is 14 amino acids. V lost 8 bases to trimming and J lost 5 bases, with 16 bases between them. In DNA form, the CDR3 reads TGTGCCAGTGGGTTCGGGGGGGCATATCAGCCCCAGCATTTT. This sequence encodes CASGFGGAYQPQHF.

The V gene is TRBV9, the J gene TRBJ2-3, with D possibly matching TRBD2 (5 bases). Trimming cost V 2 bases and J 6 bases, with 10 bases left between them. The germline CDR1 and CDR2 sequences are SGDLS and YYNGEE. This CDR3 region has 13 residues. CDR3 loop: CASSVGSEDTQYF. The CDR3 DNA follows: TGTGCCAGCAGCGTCGGTAGCGAGGATACGCAGTATTTT.

This chain connects TRBV7-3 to TRBJ2-1; TRBD2 agrees at 11 bases. The CDR3 has 17 amino acids. CDR1 and CDR2 (germline): SGHTA, FQGTGA. V lost 5 bases, J lost 0 bases, and 6 bases stayed unmatched. This CDR3 reads CASSPSGRTGSYNEQFF. CDR3 nucleotides: TGTGCCAGCAGCCCTAGCGGGAGGACGGGCTCCTACAATGAGCAGTTCTTC.

V usage is TRBV4-3 and J usage is TRBJ2-3; D ambiguous. Germline V gene lookup returns CDR1 LGHNA and CDR2 YSLEER. CDR3 length equals 14 residues. Deletions cut 0 bases from V and 6 bases from J, with 10 bases between. CDR3 region: CASSQDNGADTQYF. DNA of the CDR3: TGCGCCAGCAGCCAAGATAATGGAGCCGATACGCAGTATTTT.

V and J are TRBV7-2 and TRBJ1-2; no definite D call. Trimming cost V 1 base and J 4 bases, with 10 bases left between them. Germline CDR1 reads SGHTA; CDR2 reads FQGNSA. The CDR3 spans 14 residues. CDR3 in DNA: TGTGCCAGCAGCTTAGACAGCCCCCTCTATGGCTACACCTTC. Translating it yields CASSLDSPLYGYTF.

The chain carries TRBV2 and TRBJ1-5; D gene unclear. CDR3 length equals 11 residues. Trimming cost V 5 bases and J 6 bases, with 5 bases left between them. Germline V CDR1 and CDR2: SNHLY, FYNNEI. The CDR3, as DNA: TGTGCCAGCAGTATTGTTCAGCCCCAGCATTTT. The encoded protein is CASSIVQPQHF.

This chain joins TRBV2 and TRBJ2-4; D might be TRBD1 (5 bases). The CDR3 sequence is 14 residues long. V lost 3 bases, J lost 6 bases, and 12 bases lay in between. In germline, CDR1 is SNHLY, CDR2 FYNNEI. The CDR3 DNA sequence: TGTGCCAGCAGTGACAAGGGGTCGGGAAACATTCAGTACTTC. Its protein product is CASSDKGSGNIQYF. The entire variable domain, with the rest obtained from reference TRBV2 and TRBJ2-4, is as follows: EPEVTQTPSHQVTQMGQEVILRCVPISNHLYFYWYRQILGQKVEFLVSFYNNEISEKSEIFDDQFSVERPDGSNFTLKIRSTKLEDSAMYFCASSDKGSGNIQYFGAGTRLSVL.

The genes are TRBV3-1 (or the pseudogene TRBV3-2) and TRBJ1-4, with D possibly TRBD1 on 6 matching bases. Trimming stripped 0 bases from V and 3 bases from J, with 14 bases between. Germline values: CDR1 LGHDT, CDR2 YNNKEL (reference sequence). This CDR3 contains 17 residues. The CDR3 reads CASSQDWGPGANEKLFF. CDR3 nucleotide sequence: TGTGCCAGCAGCCAAGATTGGGGGCCGGGGGCTAATGAAAAACTGTTTTTT.

The chain combines TRBV6-4 with TRBJ2-3; D ambiguous. Deletions cut 3 bases from V and 7 bases from J, with 8 bases between. This CDR3 is 12 amino acids long. CDR1 is MRHNA, CDR2 SNTAGT, per germline. The CDR3 spells CASSEDPNTQYF. As DNA, the CDR3 is TGTGCCAGCAGTGAGGACCCGAATACGCAGTATTTT.

In its sample, this clone was seen once. This sequence joins TRBV28 and TRBJ2-7, with 11 bases lining up with TRBD2. The CDR3 is made up of 13 amino acids. The V gene's germline CDR1 is MDHEN and CDR2 SYDVKM. V lost 5 bases to trimming and J lost 5 bases; unmatched junction nucleotides: 2. CDR3 sequence: CASSLSGRDEQYF. The CDR3 region has the DNA TGTGCCAGCAGTCTTAGCGGGAGGGACGAGCAGTACTTC.

The chain combines TRBV7-2 with TRBJ1-2, with TRBD1 as a possible D gene (5 bases). CDR3 length: 16 amino acids. The V end lost 3 bases, the J end lost 3 bases, and 17 bases lay between the germline ends. CDR1 is SGHTA, CDR2 FQGNSA, per germline. Written as DNA, the CDR3 is TGTGCCAGCAGCTTGTCGACAGCCCTTAGGCACTATGGCTACACCTTC. Translation: CASSLSTALRHYGYTF.

The J gene is TRBJ2-6, the V gene TRBV3-1 (or the pseudogene TRBV3-2); TRBD1 matches 10 bases. The CDR3 is made up of 19 amino acids. Germline V lookup: CDR1 LGHDT, CDR2 YNNKEL (reference sequence). Trimming cost V 4 bases and J 1 base; bases outside gene matches: 10. CDR3 in amino acids: CASSLYRDRGKSGANVLTF. DNA for the CDR3: TGTGCCAGCAGCCTATACCGGGACAGGGGAAAATCTGGGGCCAACGTCCTGACTTTC.